The 32 T cell receptor beta chains given below trace back to one sample, sequenced in a study of metastatic and nonmetastatic thyroid tumors. TCRdb redid the clone calls on the PCR reads using MiXCR. Of about 43,000 clones in the sample, 3% to 3.5% were seen once. The entire patient cohort was treatment-naive prior to thyroid surgery. The sequenced material came from blood. The receptors derive from a female donor with papillary thyroid cancer or a benign thyroid nodule (not recorded which). Some clones in this sample may be carry-over from other donors' samples.

This clone was observed at least ten times. V and J are TRBV5-1 and TRBJ2-1, with 7 nucleotides matching TRBD1. The CDR3 sequence is 15 residues long. Trimming removed 2 bases from V and 10 bases from J; junction bases left unmatched: 12. Germline-derived CDR1 and CDR2 are SGHRS and YFSETQ. The chain's CDR3 is CASSLGQVGIWEQFF. The DNA for the CDR3 is TGCGCCAGCAGCTTAGGACAGGTAGGGATATGGGAGCAGTTCTTC. The variable domain in full, completed from reference TRBV5-1 and TRBJ2-1, reads KAGVTQTPRYLIKTRGQQVTLSCSPISGHRSVSWYQQTPGQGLQFLFEYFSETQRNKGNFPGRFSGRQFSNSRSEMNVSTLELGDSALYLCASSLGQVGIWEQFFGPGTRLTVL.

The sample holds a few counts of this clone. The rearrangement links TRBV25-1 to TRBJ2-7; TRBD2 agrees at 8 bases. The CDR3 covers 17 residues. V lost 3 bases, J lost 5 bases, and 15 bases stayed unmatched. Germline assignment: CDR1 MGHDK and CDR2 SYGVNS. The CDR3, as DNA: TGTGCCAGCAGTGACCCTAACTCCGGACTAGCTCCCCACGAGCAGTACTTC. Translating it yields CASSDPNSGLAPHEQYF.

This clone was seen repeatedly, ten times or more. This chain uses TRBV20-1 with TRBJ2-2; 7 bases agree with TRBD2. This CDR3 region has 15 residues. CDR1 is DFQATT and CDR2 is SNEGSKA in the germline V gene (reference sequence). The trim removed 2 bases at V and 4 bases at J, leaving 7 bases unmatched. CDR3 amino acids: CSARPSGMPTGELFF. CDR3 sequence (DNA): TGCAGTGCTAGACCAAGCGGGATGCCCACCGGGGAGCTGTTTTTT.

The rearrangement uses TRBV20-1 and TRBJ2-1, with D maybe TRBD2 (7 bases). In germline, CDR1 is DFQATT, CDR2 SNEGSKA (reference sequence). There are 17 residues in the CDR3. Trimming took 0 bases from V and 1 from J, leaving 16 bases between them. CDR3 bases: TGCAGTGCTAGAGATTTAATGCGGGGGCAATCCTACAATGAGCAGTTCTTC. It specifies CSARDLMRGQSYNEQFF.

By sample fraction, this clone is medium-sized (0.01 to 0.1%). The V and J genes are TRBV2 and TRBJ2-7; D is undetermined. From germline, CDR1 is SNHLY and CDR2 FYNNEI. V was trimmed by 3 bases and J by 2 bases, leaving 5 bases between them. The CDR3 length is 12 residues. DNA of the CDR3: TGTGCCAGCAGTGATGGGGCCTACGAGCAGTACTTC. It is translated as CASSDGAYEQYF. Drawing the rest from reference TRBV2 and TRBJ2-7, the complete variable domain is EPEVTQTPSHQVTQMGQEVILRCVPISNHLYFYWYRQILGQKVEFLVSFYNNEISEKSEIFDDQFSVERPDGSNFTLKIRSTKLEDSAMYFCASSDGAYEQYFGPGTRLTVT.

The table lists this clone with a few counts. This chain uses TRBV6-1 with TRBJ2-5; 7 bases line up with TRBD2. The CDR3 has 17 amino acids. J gave up 2 bases and V 10 bases, and 19 bases lay outside the gene matches. In germline, CDR1 is MNHNS, CDR2 SASEGT. The CDR3 loop is CATGDYRDPAAQETQYF. As DNA, the CDR3 is TGTGCCACGGGGGACTACCGGGATCCAGCGGCACAAGAGACCCAGTACTTC.

This clone appeared many times. This may come from a read error, since a much larger clone is one base off. The identical CDR3 is also encoded by other nucleotide sequences in the sample. The chain is built from TRBV20-1 and TRBJ1-2; D might be TRBD1 (6 bases). V lost 3 bases, J lost 4 bases, and 18 bases lay in between. This CDR3 region has 15 residues. Germline V CDR1 and CDR2: DFQATT, SNEGSKA (reference sequence). The CDR3 DNA sequence: TGCAGTGCTAGGGACAGTGGGCGAGGTGGCTATGGCTACACCTTC. It codes for CSARDSGRGGYGYTF.

This clone showed up many times. Other DNA sequences within the sample encode an identical CDR3. The gene calls are TRBV5-1 and TRBJ2-1; the D gene is possibly TRBD2 (5 bases). V lost 4 bases to trimming and J lost 0 bases, with 5 bases between them. The CDR3 runs 13 residues. Germline V gene data show CDR1 as SGHRS and CDR2 as YFSETQ. The CDR3 loop reads CASSAGSYNEQFF. In DNA form, the CDR3 reads TGCGCCAGCAGCGCGGGCTCCTACAATGAGCAGTTCTTC.

This clone came up many times. The V gene is TRBV18, the J gene TRBJ1-2; TRBD1 matches at 8 bases. Germline CDR1 KGHSH, CDR2 LQKENI. V dropped 3 bases and J dropped 12; count of bases not matched to a gene: 15. The CDR3 is 15 residues long. DNA for the CDR3: TGTGCCAGCTCACCCCAAACAGGGGGGAGAGAAGGTCACACCTTC. Protein product: CASSPQTGGREGHTF.

The V gene is TRBV20-1, the J gene TRBJ1-2; 8 nucleotides line up with TRBD1. With V trimmed by 2 bases and J by 3 bases, 2 bases remained unmatched. This CDR3 region has 13 residues. Germline lookup yields CDR1 DFQATT and CDR2 SNEGSKA (reference sequence). The CDR3 loop reads CSARSGQDYGYTF. The CDR3 coding sequence is TGCAGTGCTAGATCGGGACAGGACTATGGCTACACCTTC.

The table lists this clone with a few counts. The V call is TRBV27, the J call TRBJ2-1; the match to TRBD2 covers 7 bases. The V gene's germline CDR1 is MNHEY and CDR2 SMNVEV (reference sequence). J gave up 9 bases and V 2 bases, and 10 bases lay outside the gene matches. This CDR3 region has 15 residues. CDR3 nucleotide sequence: TGTGCCAGCAGTTTAAGCTGGACTAGTGGTAGTGAGCAGTTCTTC. Translating it yields CASSLSWTSGSEQFF.

Remarks on this clone: Sequence at one end of the junction differs from germline and may be a read error. The chain uses TRBV28 and TRBJ1-3; a possible D gene is TRBD1 (5 bases). Germline CDR1 is MDHEN and CDR2 is SYDVKM. The CDR3 runs 16 residues. The CDR3 nucleotides are TGTGCCAGCAGCCGCCGGAGGGGTGGCTCTGGAAAGACCATATATTTT. Amino acids: CASSRRRGGSGKTIYF. Variable domain in full (rest from reference TRBV28 and TRBJ1-3): DVKVTQSSRYLVKRTGEKVFLECVQDMDHENMFWYRQDPGLGLRLIYFSYDVKMKEKGDIPEGYSVSREKKERFSLILESASTNQTSMYLCASSRRRGGSGKTIYFGEGSWLTVV.

This chain uses TRBV11-1 with TRBJ2-5; the D gene could be TRBD1 or TRBD2 (5 bases each). The CDR3 sequence is 15 residues long. V was shortened by 0 bases and J by 7 bases, with 15 bases between the two germline ends. CDR1 and CDR2 (germline): SGHAT, FQDESV (reference sequence). CDR3 nucleotide sequence: TGTGCCAGCAGCTTAGCGGTAGGGACCCGGGGGACCCAGTACTTC. Translating gives CASSLAVGTRGTQYF.

This clone has a count of ten or more. The chain couples TRBV20-1 to TRBJ2-7; possible D gene TRBD2, 5 bases. CDR1 and CDR2 (germline): DFQATT, SNEGSKA (reference sequence). Trimming stripped 3 bases from V and 6 bases from J, with 18 bases between. CDR3 size: 14 residues. DNA of the CDR3: TGCAGTGCTAGGGGTAGCGTGTTGAGGTCCGAGCAGTACTTC. This gives the protein CSARGSVLRSEQYF.

Worth noting for this clone: One end of the junction fails to match germline, which may point to a read error. This chain connects TRBV6-2 or TRBV6-3 to TRBJ1-3; no reliable D call. Germline V CDR1 and CDR2: MNHEY, SVGEGT. The CDR3 totals 12 residues. The CDR3 reads CARSTVGNTIYF. DNA of the CDR3: TGTGCCCGCAGTACAGTCGGAAACACCATATATTTT.

This clone was seen repeatedly, ten times or more. The V gene is TRBV11-3, the J gene TRBJ2-5; no reliable D call. CDR1 is SGHNT, CDR2 YENEEA, per germline. The CDR3 covers 14 residues. V was pared by 0 bases and J by 1 base, with 6 bases between. As DNA, the CDR3 is TGTGCCAGCAGCTTAGATAGCAGCCAAGAGACCCAGTACTTC. This encodes CASSLDSSQETQYF.

In this sample, this clone turned up many times. The V call is TRBV7-2, the J call TRBJ2-5; no firm D call. The CDR3 is made up of 13 amino acids. Germline V CDR1 and CDR2: SGHTA, FQGNSA. Trimming took off 5 bases at V and 1 base at J, with 8 bases between the two ends. This CDR3 reads CASSPSLQETQYF. The CDR3 DNA follows: TGTGCCAGCAGCCCCTCCCTCCAAGAGACCCAGTACTTC.

The chain has TRBV20-1 and TRBJ1-2, with a possible D match to TRBD1 (6 bases). This CDR3 region has 15 residues. V lost 6 bases and J 1 base, leaving 18 bases between the germline ends. From germline, CDR1 is DFQATT and CDR2 SNEGSKA (reference sequence). The CDR3 region has the DNA TGCAGTGCAAGGGCAGGGGTTGGGGATAACTATGGCTACACCTTC. Protein product: CSARAGVGDNYGYTF.

In its sample, this clone was seen many times. The CDR3 DNA is TGTGCCAGCCTGGGGGGGTACGAGCAGTACTTC. Translation gives CASLGGYEQYF. The chain couples TRBV6-1 to TRBJ2-7, with TRBD2 identical over 7 bases. J lost 4 bases, V lost 8 bases, and 2 bases had no gene match. The CDR3 contains 11 residues. Germline CDR1 and CDR2: MNHNS and SASEGT.

This clone has more than one count but fewer than ten. V is TRBV12-3 or TRBV12-4 and J is TRBJ1-2; D unresolved. Between the trimmed V and J ends, which lost 3 bases and 6 bases, there was a span of 8 bases. This CDR3 has 12 residues. CDR3 loop: CASSLFVDGYTF. In DNA form, the CDR3 reads TGTGCCAGCAGTTTGTTCGTGGATGGCTACACCTTC.

This clone has only a few counts. The V call is TRBV4-3, the J call TRBJ2-6; weak D call: TRBD1 (5 bases). V was trimmed by 0 bases and J by 0 bases, leaving 15 bases between them. The germline gives CDR1 LGHNA, CDR2 YSLEER. This CDR3 region has 19 residues. The CDR3 nucleotides are TGCGCCAGCAGCCAAGAGTCGTCGGGCAGGGTCTCTGGGGCCAACGTCCTGACTTTC. Residues: CASSQESSGRVSGANVLTF.

Ten or more counts support this clone. The genes are TRBV9 and TRBJ2-3, with D perhaps given as TRBD1 or TRBD2 (5 bases each). The CDR3 spans 16 residues. In germline, CDR1 is SGDLS, CDR2 YYNGEE. Trimming took 0 bases from V and 0 from J, leaving 11 bases between them. As DNA, the CDR3 is TGTGCCAGCAGCGTAGGAATCCGGGACAGCACAGATACGCAGTATTTT. Translated, it gives CASSVGIRDSTDTQYF.

The gene calls are TRBV6-1 and TRBJ2-5, with 8 nucleotides matching TRBD2. Germline CDR1 reads MNHNS; CDR2 reads SASEGT. Trimming cost V 7 bases and J 7 bases; bases outside gene matches: 8. CDR3 length: 13 amino acids. The CDR3 sequence: CASTNDLAGTQYF. The CDR3 bases are TGTGCCAGCACCAATGACCTAGCGGGGACCCAGTACTTC.

By share of the sample, this clone is medium-sized. This chain uses TRBV5-1 with TRBJ2-3; tentatively, D is TRBD2 (5 bases). Trimming removed 2 bases from V and 3 bases from J, with 7 bases in between. This CDR3 spans 13 amino acids. The germline CDR1 and CDR2 sequences are SGHRS and YFSETQ. The CDR3 sequence: CASSFGGTDTQYF. The CDR3 DNA is TGCGCCAGCAGCTTCGGAGGTACAGATACGCAGTATTTT.

This clone was picked up many times. This sequence joins TRBV7-9 and TRBJ2-5; D is perhaps TRBD1 (5 bases). Trimming took 5 bases from V and 2 from J, leaving 18 bases between them. This CDR3 spans 16 amino acids. Germline CDR1 SEHNR, CDR2 FQNEAQ (reference sequence). The CDR3 DNA sequence: TGTGCCAGCAGCACTCCACCGACAGAGTCGCAAGAGACCCAGTACTTC. Translation: CASSTPPTESQETQYF.

This clone was seen at least ten times. The same CDR3 also results from other DNA sequences found in this sample. The chain uses TRBV6-1 and TRBJ2-4; tentatively, D is TRBD1 (6 bases). V dropped 5 bases and J dropped 4 bases, with 12 bases sitting between them. This CDR3 contains 14 residues. The germline V gene encodes CDR1 MNHNS and CDR2 SASEGT. The DNA for the CDR3 is TGTGCCAGCAGTCTTGGGGGCACGAAAAACATTCAGTACTTC. This gives the protein CASSLGGTKNIQYF.

This clone turned up a few times. One base away lies a much larger clone, so this may be a sequencing read error. The chain is built from TRBV30 and TRBJ2-3; D possibly corresponds to TRBD2 (6 bases). CDR1 is GTSNPN and CDR2 is SVGIG in the germline V gene (reference sequence). CDR3 length: 13 residues. With 1 base removed from V and 7 bases from J, the gap between germline ends came to 12 bases. CDR3 coding DNA: TGTGCCTGGAGTGGGGGGGTCGCATATACGCAGTATTTT. Encoded protein: CAWSGGVAYTQYF.

The chain joins TRBV7-9 to TRBJ1-2; D remains ambiguous. The CDR3 extends over 15 amino acids. CDR1 is SEHNR and CDR2 is FQNEAQ in the germline V gene (reference sequence). Trimming took 1 base from V and 0 from J, leaving 9 bases between them. The CDR3 DNA reads TGTGCCAGCAGCTTAGTATCCGGGGCTAACTATGGCTACACCTTC. This sequence encodes CASSLVSGANYGYTF.

This clone was counted ten times or more. The chain combines TRBV20-1 with TRBJ2-1; 9 bases map to TRBD2. The germline V gene encodes CDR1 DFQATT and CDR2 SNEGSKA (reference sequence). The CDR3 consists of 15 residues. J gave up 4 bases and V 3 bases, and 7 bases lay outside the gene matches. The CDR3: CSASPRGRVYNEQFF. CDR3 in DNA: TGCAGTGCTAGCCCGCGCGGGAGGGTTTACAATGAGCAGTTCTTC.

At least ten counts were recorded for this clone. Here the CDR3 DNA reads TGTGCCAGCAGTCCCGGGACAGGGGGCTTCGGTTCACCCCTCCACTTT. Translation gives CASSPGTGGFGSPLHF. This chain connects TRBV12-3 or TRBV12-4 to TRBJ1-6; 12 bases map to TRBD1. The CDR3 has 16 amino acids. The V gene end was trimmed by 5 bases and the J gene end by 9 bases; junction bases not matched to a gene: 8.

This clone was picked up many times. This chain uses TRBV28 with TRBJ2-3; 8 nucleotides match TRBD2. V shed 3 bases, J shed 3 bases, and the junction held 2 bases outside the gene matches. Germline V CDR1 and CDR2: MDHEN, SYDVKM. This CDR3 region has 14 residues. The CDR3 DNA reads TGTGCCAGCAGTTTTCGCGGGAGGACAGATACGCAGTATTTT. The encoded protein is CASSFRGRTDTQYF.

By frequency in the sample, this clone is medium-sized (0.01 to 0.1%). The V gene is TRBV6-1, the J gene TRBJ2-1; 7 bases agree with TRBD2. The CDR3 contains 15 residues. Germline CDR1 MNHNS, CDR2 SASEGT. V trimming: 7 bases; J trimming: 9 bases; junction bases outside the gene matches: 15. CDR3 DNA: TGTGCCAGCACAAATAGAGGGAGGGCCATAAGTGAGCAGTTCTTC. The encoded protein is CASTNRGRAISEQFF.